Reported below is one TCR beta chain. This sample stems from a study of cytomegalovirus exposure and HLA in healthy donors. Per germline, CDR1 MNHNY and CDR2 SVGAGI (reference sequence). J gave up 0 bases and V 6 bases, and 5 bases lay outside the gene matches. This CDR3 region has 15 residues. The PCR was carried out with 60 Vbeta primers and 13 Jbeta primers. Measured with immunoSEQ multiplex PCR; TCRdb has only the in-frame clones, and not every one. The table lists fewer than 150,000 clones. The TCR sequence derives from a man aged 40-49 years in good health and CMV-seronegative. The chain uses TRBV6-6 and TRBJ1-5, with TRBD1 matching over 7 bases. The source material was PBMCs. The CDR3 is CASRGTEYSNQPQHF. CDR3 nucleotides: TGTGCCAGCAGAGGGACAGAATATAGCAATCAGCCCCAGCATTTT.